Given below is one T cell receptor beta chain in context. The antigen is not known. These data originate in a study of CD8+ T cells in alopecia areata. cDNA serving as the sequencing template came from extracted, reverse transcribed RNA. This table comes from immunoSEQ multiplex PCR, and its TCRdb copy is limited to in-frame clones, with some not included. The table shows around 180,000 clones, with roughly 60% occurring only once. Germline V gene data show CDR1 as GTSNPN and CDR2 as SVGIG (reference sequence). V was shortened by 2 bases and J by 2 bases, with 9 bases between the two germline ends. The CDR3 totals 13 residues. Stated treatment: oral pan-JAK inhibitor, 5-10 mg twice daily. Findings of the study overall: Whereas mice showed it more clearly, TCR sharing across patients was murkier, possibly because of HLA. Compared with normal scalp, lesional scalp had higher clonality and more expanded CD8+ clones. Scalp sample sequencing also detects resident alphabeta T cells of normal skin.

The genes are TRBV30 and TRBJ1-1, with D possibly matching TRBD1 (6 bases). Specimen: CD4+ T cells sorted from blood, collected between weeks 47 and 50, from a patient treated with tofacitinib. This clonotype was sampled from a human donor with alopecia areata. Here the CDR3 reads CAWSLQGNTEAFF. The CDR3 DNA is TGTGCCTGGAGTCTACAGGGAAACACTGAAGCTTTCTTT.